The T cell receptor beta chain described here comes from a study of T cell responses to AZD1222 COVID-19 vaccine. Findings of the study overall: Baseline testing showed seropositivity in only a handful of AZD1222 recipients. In the spike-specific TCR repertoire, nearly half reportedly target unmutated variant regions. The study found vaccine-associated CD4 TCRs spanning spike, dominant at 160-218 and 743-854.

V was pared by 4 bases and J by 1 base, with 1 base of the junction left unmatched. This CDR3 comprises 14 residues. CDR1 is SGHRS and CDR2 is YFSETQ in the germline V gene. With regard to this clone: What it recognizes is unknown.

The repertoire was sequenced with immunoSEQ multiplex PCR; TCRdb's copy has only in-frame clones and lacks some. The sample lists more than 150,000 clones; 85% to 95% were seen once. The chain is built from TRBV5-1 and TRBJ2-3; 9 bases align to TRBD1. The material was peripheral blood, obtained on day 0 of AZD1222 vaccination. This TCR was sampled from an adult in good health. CDR3 bases: TGCGCCAGCAGCCGGGACAGGGGCACAGATACGCAGTATTTT. The encoded protein is CASSRDRGTDTQYF.